This T cell receptor beta chain is from a study of cytomegalovirus exposure and HLA in healthy donors. This CDR3 comprises 13 residues. Germline CDR1 reads SGHTA; CDR2 reads FQGTGA. Between the trimmed V and J ends, which lost 5 bases and 4 bases, there was a span of 9 bases. Whole-study results and caveats: V- and J-gene trimming of TCR beta was linked (in a later analysis) to a missense DCLRE1C variant. The likely origin of a cluster of highly shared sequence variants was a sequencing artifact. It was reported in a later analysis that an Asian-associated ancestry cluster showed fewer N-insertions than the roughly 620-donor mean. The HLA-A and HLA-B alleles of most subjects were reportedly predicted accurately from TCR beta sequences.

Points on this clone: The antigen is undetermined.

Amplification used 60 Vbeta primers and 13 Jbeta primers. This table comes from immunoSEQ multiplex PCR, and its TCRdb copy is limited to in-frame clones, with some not included. This sample has just under 80,000 clones, with 78% found just once. J is TRBJ2-1 and V is TRBV7-3; D perhaps matches TRBD2 (5 bases). The sample consisted of PBMCs. The source of this sequence is a man aged 40-50 years in good health and CMV-seronegative. CDR3 amino acids: CASSAGLYNEQFF. The CDR3 nucleotides read TGTGCCAGCAGCGCAGGACTGTACAATGAGCAGTTCTTC. The variable domain in full, completed from reference TRBV7-3 and TRBJ2-1, reads GAGVSQTPSNKVTEKGKYVELRCDPISGHTALYWYRQSLGQGPEFLIYFQGTGAADDSGLPNDRFFAVRPEGSVSTLKIQRTERGDSAVYLCASSAGLYNEQFFGPGTRLTVL.